These 20 T cell receptor beta chains were all obtained from the same sample, sequenced in a study of persistence of HIV-infected CD4 T cells. These receptors lack a known antigen. Cells were stimulated with overlapping HIV-1 Gag 15-mer peptides. Responding CD4+ T cells were sorted by upregulation of both CD40 ligand and CD69. This was the immunoSEQ version 4 assay in survey mode. Clones were sequenced by immunoSEQ multiplex PCR, and TCRdb holds only the in-frame ones, with some missing. The sample records under 35,000 clones, 70% being singletons. Specimen: CD4+ T cells sorted from PBMCs after roughly 18-hour stimulation, collected from a patient who received antiretroviral therapy. All receptors come from an adult man with HIV who was CMV-seropositive.

The rearrangement links TRBV9 to TRBJ2-1; 8 bases fit TRBD1. The germline gives CDR1 SGDLS, CDR2 YYNGEE. Trimming cost V 0 bases and J 7 bases; bases outside gene matches: 12. The CDR3 is 17 amino acids. CDR3 loop: CASSVGLDRAGGNEQFF. The CDR3 nucleotides read TGTGCCAGCAGCGTAGGGTTGGACAGGGCGGGTGGTAATGAGCAGTTCTTC.

The CDR3 protein is CASSQEGSPLHF. CDR3 DNA: TGTGCCAGCAGTCAGGAAGGTTCACCCCTCCACTTT. V is TRBV6-5 and J is TRBJ1-6, with D unresolved. V was trimmed by 5 bases and J by 9 bases, leaving 8 bases between them. Germline V gene sequence: CDR1 MNHEY, CDR2 SVGAGI. The CDR3 is 12 amino acids.

The V call is TRBV6-5, the J call TRBJ1-5; tentative D call: TRBD1 (5 bases). Germline assignment: CDR1 MNHEY and CDR2 SVGAGI. The ends were cut back, 5 bases at V and 3 bases at J, with 14 bases in the middle. The CDR3 is 15 residues long. CDR3 sequence (DNA): TGTGCCAGCAGTAGCACGGGGGGGGACAATCAGCCCCAGCATTTT. It codes for CASSSTGGDNQPQHF.

Comments on this clone: The sample carries other DNA sequences with the same CDR3. The chain carries TRBV6-5 and TRBJ2-7; the match to TRBD1 covers 11 bases. V trimming: 0 bases; J trimming: 2 bases; junction bases outside the gene matches: 3. Germline V gives CDR1 MNHEY, CDR2 SVGAGI. The CDR3 extends over 16 amino acids. The CDR3 DNA reads as TGTGCCAGCAGTTACTCGGGGACAGGGGGGACCTACGAGCAGTACTTC. Protein product: CASSYSGTGGTYEQYF.

The rearrangement links TRBV3-1 (or the pseudogene TRBV3-2) to TRBJ2-3; D not certain. The CDR3 runs to 13 residues. Trimming cost V 1 base and J 5 bases, with 7 bases left between them. From germline, CDR1 is LGHDT and CDR2 YNNKEL (reference sequence). The CDR3 DNA is TGTGCCAGCAGCCAAGTGGGAATAGATACGCAGTATTTT. Translation gives CASSQVGIDTQYF.

The chain carries TRBV5-1 and TRBJ2-2, with a tentative D call TRBD2 (5 bases). This CDR3 contains 16 residues. Deletions cut 0 bases from V and 0 bases from J, with 9 bases between. The V gene's germline CDR1 is SGHRS and CDR2 YFSETQ. CDR3 nucleotide sequence: TGCGCCAGCAGCTTGGCCAGTAGCGCGAACACCGGGGAGCTGTTTTTT. This translates into CASSLASSANTGELFF.

The chain joins TRBV2 to TRBJ2-1, with 8 bases identical to TRBD1. CDR3 size: 13 residues. Per germline, CDR1 SNHLY and CDR2 FYNNEI. Losses at the gene ends were 8 bases for V and 8 bases for J; bases not matched to a gene: 8. CDR3 sequence: CASGQGVRYEQFF. CDR3 DNA: TGTGCCAGCGGACAGGGAGTACGGTATGAGCAGTTCTTC.

The chain joins TRBV5-4 to TRBJ2-3, with TRBD2 as a possible D gene (5 bases). Looked up from germline, CDR1 is SGHNT and CDR2 is YYREEE (reference sequence). The CDR3 contains 16 residues. V was cut by 0 bases and J by 2 bases, with 13 bases left in between. This chain's CDR3 is CASSLGGPGLTDTQYF. CDR3 nucleotides: TGTGCCAGCAGCTTGGGCGGGCCCGGACTCACAGATACGCAGTATTTT.

CDR3 DNA: TGTGCCAGCAGCCCTAAGAGGGGAATCGGGAACACTGAAGCTTTCTTT. This encodes CASSPKRGIGNTEAFF. The J gene is TRBJ1-1, the V gene TRBV3-1 (or the pseudogene TRBV3-2); possibly TRBD1 for D (5 bases). The CDR3 totals 16 residues. Germline CDR1 reads LGHDT; CDR2 reads YNNKEL (reference sequence). Trimming stripped 4 bases from V and 1 base from J, with 16 bases between.

The V and J genes are TRBV15 and TRBJ2-7, with 8 bases identical to TRBD2. CDR3 length: 17 amino acids. Germline CDR1 and CDR2: LNHNV and YYDKDF (reference sequence). V dropped 0 bases and J dropped 1; count of bases not matched to a gene: 8. The CDR3 sequence is CATSRDTAGDISYEQYF. DNA of the CDR3: TGTGCCACCAGCAGAGATACAGCGGGGGACATTTCCTACGAGCAGTACTTC.

Remarks on this clone: The junction departs from germline at one end; a sequencing error may be responsible. In DNA form, the CDR3 reads TGTGCTAGCAGCTTCTCAAGGGTGCGGGGCACTGAAGCTTTCTTT. This translates into CASSFSRVRGTEAFF. The J gene is TRBJ1-1, the V gene TRBV11-2; D gene uncertain. The CDR3 runs 15 residues. Germline values: CDR1 SGHAT, CDR2 FQNNGV. The full variable domain, completed using reference TRBV11-2 and TRBJ1-1, is EAGVAQSPRYKIIEKRQSVAFWCNPISGHATLYWYQQILGQGPKLLIQFQNNGVVDDSQLPKDRFSAERLKGVDSTLKIQPAKLEDSAVYLCASSFSRVRGTEAFFGQGTRLTVV.

This clone has a handful of counts. This chain joins TRBV12-3 or TRBV12-4 and TRBJ1-6; D is ambiguous. Trimming stripped 6 bases from V and 11 bases from J, with 11 bases between. This CDR3 is built from 12 residues. As DNA, the CDR3 is TGTGCCAGCAGAATGCTAGGGACACCCCTCCACTTT. Translation: CASRMLGTPLHF.

By its share, this clone is medium-sized (0.01 to 0.1%). The V gene is TRBV3-1 (or the pseudogene TRBV3-2), the J gene TRBJ1-2; 8 nucleotides agree with TRBD1. The germline gives CDR1 LGHDT, CDR2 YNNKEL (reference sequence). This CDR3 spans 15 amino acids. Trimming took 7 bases from V and 5 from J; bases not matched to a gene: 12. The CDR3 sequence: CASNSLGQGGYGYTF. Here the CDR3 DNA reads TGTGCCAGCAACTCACTCGGACAGGGAGGGTATGGCTACACCTTC.

This chain uses TRBV28 with TRBJ2-2, with TRBD2 matching 8 bases. Trimming removed 8 bases from V and 5 bases from J; junction bases left unmatched: 10. The length of the CDR3 is 15 residues. The germline gives CDR1 MDHEN, CDR2 SYDVKM. CDR3 loop: CASSGGSSRTGELFF. CDR3 in DNA: TGTGCCAGCTCGGGGGGGTCTTCAAGGACCGGGGAGCTGTTTTTT.

The chain links TRBV7-9 to TRBJ2-7, with D possibly called TRBD1 or TRBD2 (5 bases each). This CDR3 contains 14 residues. Germline CDR1 reads SEHNR; CDR2 reads FQNEAQ (reference sequence). V was trimmed by 3 bases and J by 2 bases, leaving 11 bases between them. CDR3 protein: CASSFGDLPYEQYF. In nucleotides, the CDR3 is TGTGCCAGCAGCTTTGGGGACCTACCCTACGAGCAGTACTTC.

This chain joins TRBV28 and TRBJ1-1, with D unclear. CDR3 length: 15 residues. From germline, CDR1 is MDHEN and CDR2 SYDVKM. The germline V and J ends were trimmed by 5 bases and 4 bases, with 17 bases remaining between them. CDR3 region: CASSTGGRSSTEAFF. DNA for the CDR3: TGTGCCAGCAGTACCGGCGGACGAAGTAGCACTGAAGCTTTCTTT.

V is TRBV2 and J is TRBJ2-1, with TRBD1 matching over 8 bases. Germline V lookup: CDR1 SNHLY, CDR2 FYNNEI. The CDR3 runs to 14 residues. V shed 4 bases and J 5 bases; nucleotides not matched to a gene: 4. Here the CDR3 DNA reads TGTGCCAGCAGTGCGGGGACAGGAAACAATGAGCAGTTCTTC. Translated, it gives CASSAGTGNNEQFF. Together with reference TRBV2 and TRBJ2-1, the CDR3 gives the full variable domain: EPEVTQTPSHQVTQMGQEVILRCVPISNHLYFYWYRQILGQKVEFLVSFYNNEISEKSEIFDDQFSVERPDGSNFTLKIRSTKLEDSAMYFCASSAGTGNNEQFFGPGTRLTVL.

The J gene is TRBJ1-4, the V gene TRBV2; no clear D gene. CDR3 size: 14 residues. CDR1 is SNHLY, CDR2 FYNNEI, per germline. V was cut by 7 bases and J by 4 bases, with 13 bases left in between. In DNA form, the CDR3 reads TGTGCCAGCACCTTGACGGGATATAATGAAAAACTGTTTTTT. It encodes CASTLTGYNEKLFF. The whole variable domain, filled in from reference TRBV2 and TRBJ1-4, reads EPEVTQTPSHQVTQMGQEVILRCVPISNHLYFYWYRQILGQKVEFLVSFYNNEISEKSEIFDDQFSVERPDGSNFTLKIRSTKLEDSAMYFCASTLTGYNEKLFFGSGTQLSVL.

By share, this clone counts as medium-sized. The V gene is TRBV9, the J gene TRBJ2-7; the match to TRBD2 covers 11 bases. Germline CDR1 and CDR2: SGDLS and YYNGEE. With 4 bases clipped from V and 6 bases from J, the junction kept 9 bases outside the gene matches. CDR3 length: 15 residues. The CDR3 loop reads CASSPRELAGAEQYF. The CDR3 DNA reads as TGTGCCAGCAGCCCCAGGGAACTAGCGGGGGCCGAGCAGTACTTC.

This chain uses TRBV7-9 with TRBJ2-7; a possible D gene is TRBD1 (5 bases). The CDR3 length is 15 residues. V lost 5 bases, J lost 4 bases, and 18 bases lay in between. CDR1 SEHNR and CDR2 FQNEAQ come from the germline V gene (reference sequence). The CDR3 loop reads CASSDDRGDIYEQYF. In DNA form, the CDR3 reads TGTGCCAGCAGCGACGACAGAGGTGACATATACGAGCAGTACTTC.